The clone carrying this TCR beta chain came up a few times. TCRdb recomputed calls from the RT-PCR reads with MiXCR, one row per CDR3 protein. Here the sample spans some 640,000 distinct CDR3 sequences, approximately 15% being singletons. The data were obtained in a study of response to subunit inactivated influenza vaccine. CDR1 is KGHDR and CDR2 is SFDVKD in the germline V gene. With 3 bases clipped from V and 8 bases from J, the junction kept 5 bases outside the gene matches. There are 13 residues in the CDR3. The chain has TRBV24-1 and TRBJ1-2; 7 nucleotides match TRBD1. The receptor was isolated from a man aged 50 or older who received an inactivated influenza vaccine. The sequences come from PBMCs from blood, collected around 15 days before vaccination. CDR3 residues: CATSDGDREGYTF. The DNA for the CDR3 is TGTGCCACCAGTGATGGCGACAGGGAAGGCTACACCTTC.